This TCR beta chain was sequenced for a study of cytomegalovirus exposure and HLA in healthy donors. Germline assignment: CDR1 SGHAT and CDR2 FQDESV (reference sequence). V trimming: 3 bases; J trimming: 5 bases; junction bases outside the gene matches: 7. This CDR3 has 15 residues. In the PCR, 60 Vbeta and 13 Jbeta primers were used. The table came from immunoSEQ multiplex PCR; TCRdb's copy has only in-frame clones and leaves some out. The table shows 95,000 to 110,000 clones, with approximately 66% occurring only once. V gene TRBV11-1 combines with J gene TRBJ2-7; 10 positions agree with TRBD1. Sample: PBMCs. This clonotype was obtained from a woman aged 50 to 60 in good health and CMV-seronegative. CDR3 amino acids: CASSLWDRGVDEQYF. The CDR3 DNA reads TGTGCCAGCAGCTTGTGGGACAGGGGTGTCGACGAGCAGTACTTC.